These 31 T cell receptor beta chains came from one sample sequenced in a study of low-dose radiotherapy and immunotherapy resistance in tumors. Time point described: before trial treatment. Primers targeting TRAV and TRBV primed first-strand cDNA, covering alpha and beta chains. The authors ran 15 to 25 PCR cycles to amplify TCRs with a constant-region primer and V-primer adapter. TCRdb re-called the reads with MiXCR, one entry per CDR3 protein. Altogether around 99,000 distinct CDR3 sequences are present, under 9.5% being singletons, with the ten largest covering around 0.98%. Specimen: PBMCs, collected before treatment. These receptors were collected from a male donor with prostate cancer.

At least ten counts were recorded for this clonotype. One junction end does not reproduce the germline sequence, and a read error may be involved. This chain uses TRBV2 with TRBJ1-4; no clear D gene. This CDR3 is 15 amino acids long. The germline V gene has CDR1 SNHLY and CDR2 FYNNEI. As DNA, the CDR3 is TGTGCCAGCAGCGAAGGAGGGAGGGCGACTGAAAAACTGTTTTTT. This codes for CASSEGGRATEKLFF.

A word on this clonotype: This likely traces to a read error, being one base from a far larger clone. J is TRBJ2-1 and V is TRBV30; TRBD2 aligns across 7 bases. V shed 2 bases and J 10 bases; nucleotides not matched to a gene: 20. The length of the CDR3 is 17 residues. Germline V gene sequence: CDR1 GTSNPN, CDR2 SVGIG (reference sequence). The CDR3 protein is CAWSLTGLGRTPLEQFF. The DNA of the CDR3 is TGTGCCTGGAGTTTAACCGGACTAGGCCGAACCCCTCTCGAGCAGTTCTTC.

This clonotype has ten or more counts. V gene TRBV6-2 or TRBV6-3 combines with J gene TRBJ2-1; D gene unclear. This CDR3 region has 13 residues. Germline loops: CDR1 MNHEY, CDR2 SVGEGT. Trimming cost V 6 bases and J 9 bases, with 15 bases left between them. The CDR3 DNA reads as TGTGCCAGCAGCGTTGGGGTAGTTGCTGAGCAGTTCTTC. This gives the protein CASSVGVVAEQFF.

Comments on this clonotype: The limits of the CDR3 on the DNA are not certain, so only TCRdb's listed CDR3 is given. V is TRBV28 and J is TRBJ2-2. The CDR3 adds up to 14 amino acids, both ends counted. Germline values: CDR1 MDHEN, CDR2 SYDVKM. CDR3 protein: CASSAHDTGELFFF.

This clonotype occurred a few times. The chain combines TRBV2 with TRBJ1-1; D remains ambiguous. The CDR3 runs to 13 residues. Germline-derived CDR1 and CDR2 are SNHLY and FYNNEI. Trimming removed 3 bases at V and 0 bases at J, with 5 bases between. Here the CDR3 reads CASSDGMNTEAFF. The CDR3 coding sequence is TGTGCCAGCAGTGACGGCATGAACACTGAAGCTTTCTTT.

This clonotype appeared many times. The chain employs TRBV6-2 or TRBV6-3 and TRBJ2-7; 7 bases fit TRBD1. The germline V gene has CDR1 MNHEY and CDR2 SVGEGT. This CDR3 has 15 residues. The V gene end was trimmed by 4 bases and the J gene end by 1 base; junction bases not matched to a gene: 7. The CDR3: CASSSDRERSYEQYF. The CDR3 DNA follows: TGTGCCAGCAGTTCAGACAGGGAACGATCCTACGAGCAGTACTTC.

This clonotype came up many times. V usage is TRBV29-1 and J usage is TRBJ2-2, with no clear D. The V gene's germline CDR1 is SQVTM and CDR2 ANQGSEA. Trimming pared 4 bases from V and 2 bases from J, leaving 8 bases between. This CDR3 region has 13 residues. CDR3 residues: CSVAGPNTGELFF. The CDR3 region has the DNA TGCAGCGTTGCCGGACCCAACACCGGGGAGCTGTTTTTT.

This clonotype came up many times. The CDR3: CASSQDEQRYEQYF. DNA for the CDR3: TGTGCCAGCAGCCAAGATGAACAGCGCTACGAGCAGTACTTC. V usage is TRBV4-2 and J usage is TRBJ2-7; D not resolved. In germline, CDR1 is LGHNA, CDR2 YNFKEQ. This CDR3 is built from 14 residues. Trimming cost V 0 bases and J 3 bases, with 9 bases left between them.

This clonotype was seen many times. The J gene is TRBJ2-5, the V gene TRBV30; no firm D call. The CDR3 has 16 amino acids. The germline V and J ends were trimmed by 0 bases and 1 base, with 15 bases remaining between them. The germline gives CDR1 GTSNPN, CDR2 SVGIG (reference sequence). The CDR3 bases are TGTGCCTGGAGTGTATCGCGTACCGACGTCCAAGAGACCCAGTACTTC. This encodes CAWSVSRTDVQETQYF.

The genes are TRBV21-1 and TRBJ2-7; the table assigns TRBD1, which was not confirmed against the DNA. TRBV21-1 is a known pseudogene. CDR3 length: 13 amino acids. The CDR3 reads CASGDRQSDEQYF. Written as DNA, the CDR3 is TGTGCCAGCGGGGATCGACAGTCGGATGAGCAGTACTTC.

This clonotype has ten or more counts. V usage is TRBV28 and J usage is TRBJ2-7, with D possibly being TRBD2 (6 bases). Per the germline V gene, CDR1 is MDHEN and CDR2 is SYDVKM. There are 14 residues in the CDR3. V lost 6 bases to trimming and J lost 4 bases, with 16 bases between them. The CDR3 nucleotides read TGTGCCAGCAGCATTCGGGACTCCTCTTACGAGCAGTACTTC. Amino acid sequence: CASSIRDSSYEQYF. Using reference TRBV28 and TRBJ2-7 for the parts outside the CDR3, the full variable domain is DVKVTQSSRYLVKRTGEKVFLECVQDMDHENMFWYRQDPGLGLRLIYFSYDVKMKEKGDIPEGYSVSREKKERFSLILESASTNQTSMYLCASSIRDSSYEQYFGPGTRLTVT.

This clonotype appeared many times. The V gene is TRBV4-2, the J gene TRBJ2-1, with 10 bases identical to TRBD2. CDR3 length: 16 residues. Trimming at V came to 4 bases and at J to 4 bases, leaving 7 bases not matched to a gene. Germline CDR1 reads LGHNA; CDR2 reads YNFKEQ. The CDR3 is CASSRQTSGAYNEQFF. The DNA of the CDR3 is TGTGCCAGCAGCCGCCAAACTAGCGGGGCTTACAATGAGCAGTTCTTC.

This clonotype was seen ten or more times. For the CDR3, the DNA is TGCGCCAGCAGCCGGCCCCTAGCGGGAGGACAGGAGCAGTTCTTC. Translated, it gives CASSRPLAGGQEQFF. The V call is TRBV5-1, the J call TRBJ2-1; TRBD2 matches 11 bases. V was pared by 4 bases and J by 10 bases, with 10 bases of the junction left unmatched. The CDR3 consists of 15 residues. Looked up from germline, CDR1 is SGHRS and CDR2 is YFSETQ.

This clonotype was recorded many times. The chain uses TRBV5-1 and TRBJ2-5, with TRBD1 identical over 9 bases. CDR1 SGHRS and CDR2 YFSETQ come from the germline V gene. This CDR3 comprises 14 residues. V lost 3 bases to trimming and J lost 5 bases; unmatched junction nucleotides: 5. The CDR3 loop is CASSSTGGSETQYF. The CDR3 DNA follows: TGCGCCAGCAGCTCGACAGGGGGGAGTGAGACCCAGTACTTC.

There are many counts of this clonotype. The J gene is TRBJ2-7, the V gene TRBV29-1; TRBD2 is a possible D gene (5 bases). V lost 7 bases to trimming and J lost 2 bases, with 18 bases between them. CDR3 length: 14 amino acids. The germline V gene encodes CDR1 SQVTM and CDR2 ANQGSEA. In nucleotides, the CDR3 is TGCAGCGCCCGAGGACTCGGAGGAGCCTACGAGCAGTACTTC. It is translated as CSARGLGGAYEQYF.

This clonotype was seen at least ten times. This chain connects TRBV14 to TRBJ2-7, with TRBD1 matching over 7 bases. The V gene's germline CDR1 is SGHDN and CDR2 FVKESK. With V trimmed by 1 base and J by 5 bases, 8 bases remained unmatched. This CDR3 spans 15 amino acids. CDR3 in amino acids: CASSQVSRQGNEQYF. CDR3 bases: TGTGCCAGCAGCCAAGTGTCGAGACAGGGAAACGAGCAGTACTTC.

Remarks on this clonotype: One base separates it from a far larger clone, so it is likely a read error. The chain joins TRBV12-3 or TRBV12-4 to TRBJ2-1, with 7 bases matching TRBD2. CDR3 length equals 15 residues. The V and J ends lost 7 bases and 7 bases, in that order; junction bases with no gene match: 13. As DNA, the CDR3 is TGTGCCAGCAACCTCTGGGGAGGGCCAGGAAATGAGCAGTTCTTC. Residues: CASNLWGGPGNEQFF.

In this sample, this clonotype turned up many times. This chain uses TRBV20-1 with TRBJ2-1, with 15 bases lining up with TRBD2. The length of the CDR3 is 18 residues. Germline CDR1 DFQATT, CDR2 SNEGSKA (reference sequence). With 4 bases clipped from V and 0 bases from J, the junction kept 7 bases outside the gene matches. The CDR3 region is CSAKGLAGGMSSYNEQFF. CDR3 coding DNA: TGCAGTGCTAAGGGACTAGCGGGAGGCATGAGCTCCTACAATGAGCAGTTCTTC.

The table lists this clonotype with many counts. The chain recombines TRBV7-6 with TRBJ2-7, with unresolved D. The CDR3 length is 13 residues. Germline assignment: CDR1 SGHVS and CDR2 FNYEAQ. V lost 1 base, J lost 5 bases, and 9 bases lay in between. The DNA for the CDR3 is TGTGCCAGCAGCTTAGGTCCTACGGACGAGCAGTACTTC. It encodes CASSLGPTDEQYF. Based on the CDR3 plus reference TRBV7-6 and TRBJ2-7, the full variable domain is GAGVSQSPRYKVTKRGQDVALRCDPISGHVSLYWYRQALGQGPEFLTYFNYEAQQDKSGLPNDRFSAERPEGSISTLTIQRTEQRDSAMYRCASSLGPTDEQYFGPGTRLTVT.

This clonotype showed up many times. The chain employs TRBV28 and TRBJ2-7, with 9 positions matching TRBD2. Looked up from germline, CDR1 is MDHEN and CDR2 is SYDVKM. This CDR3 spans 15 amino acids. Trimming took 3 bases from V and 6 from J; bases not matched to a gene: 9. DNA for the CDR3: TGTGCCAGCAGTTTCGTTCCTAGCGGGAAAGGCGAGCAGTACTTC. It translates to CASSFVPSGKGEQYF.

This clonotype was recorded many times. This rearrangement joins TRBV9 to TRBJ2-1; no definite D call. CDR3 size: 12 residues. The ends were cut back, 2 bases at V and 7 bases at J, with 7 bases in the middle. Germline-derived CDR1 and CDR2 are SGDLS and YYNGEE. As DNA, the CDR3 is TGTGCCAGCAGCGTCTGGGGAAATGAGCAGTTCTTC. Its protein product is CASSVWGNEQFF.

This clonotype was seen repeatedly, ten times or more. The chain is built from TRBV19 and TRBJ1-2; no clear D. Trimming cost V 3 bases and J 3 bases, with 5 bases left between them. CDR1 is LNHDA and CDR2 is SQIVND in the germline V gene (reference sequence). This CDR3 spans 12 amino acids. Here the CDR3 DNA reads TGTGCCAGTAGTATTGACTACTATGGCTACACCTTC. Protein sequence: CASSIDYYGYTF.

This clonotype occurred a few times. A far larger clone differs by one base, so this is likely a read error. This chain uses TRBV12-5 with TRBJ2-7; D call uncertain. V dropped 3 bases and J dropped 7 bases, with 19 bases sitting between them. The CDR3 is 15 residues long. CDR1 is LGHNT, CDR2 FRNRAP, per germline. The CDR3 loop is CASGLLGLTYNEQYF. The CDR3 DNA follows: TGTGCTAGTGGTTTACTTGGCCTAACCTACAATGAGCAGTACTTC.

This clonotype was recorded many times. This sequence joins TRBV7-9 and TRBJ2-1; maybe TRBD1 (5 bases). Trimming removed 0 bases at V and 5 bases at J, with 8 bases between. Looked up from germline, CDR1 is SEHNR and CDR2 is FQNEAQ (reference sequence). The CDR3 is made up of 14 amino acids. The CDR3 loop reads CASSLAVTDNEQFF. CDR3 sequence (DNA): TGTGCCAGCAGCTTAGCGGTGACAGACAATGAGCAGTTCTTC.

This clonotype came up many times. The chain couples TRBV7-9 to TRBJ2-1; D is undetermined. This CDR3 is built from 13 residues. The germline gives CDR1 SEHNR, CDR2 FQNEAQ (reference sequence). V lost 5 bases and J lost 12, with 17 bases in between. CDR3 DNA: TGTGCCAGCAGCCCTGGAAGCTTTGGAGTGCAGTTCTTC. This encodes CASSPGSFGVQFF.

This clonotype was seen ten or more times. This chain connects TRBV28 to TRBJ2-1; D is unresolved. Germline CDR1 and CDR2: MDHEN and SYDVKM. V lost 3 bases and J lost 6, with 6 bases in between. The CDR3 has 12 amino acids. The CDR3, as DNA: TGTGCCAGCAGTTTGTATCCCAATGAGCAGTTCTTC. This codes for CASSLYPNEQFF.

Concerning this clonotype: This may be a read error: a much more frequent sequence differs by one nucleotide. CDR3 region: CASSEPTVYEQFF. The CDR3 DNA reads as TGTGCCAGCAGTGAACCGACAGTCTACGAGCAGTTCTTC. The chain combines TRBV2 with TRBJ2-1; maybe TRBD1 (5 bases). V was shortened by 2 bases and J by 10 bases, with 12 bases between the two germline ends. CDR1 SNHLY and CDR2 FYNNEI come from the germline V gene. The CDR3 covers 13 residues. The full variable domain, with the rest looked up from reference TRBV2 and TRBJ2-1, is EPEVTQTPSHQVTQMGQEVILRCVPISNHLYFYWYRQILGQKVEFLVSFYNNEISEKSEIFDDQFSVERPDGSNFTLKIRSTKLEDSAMYFCASSEPTVYEQFFGPGTRLTVL.

This clonotype occurred a few times. V is TRBV5-1 and J is TRBJ2-1, with D maybe TRBD2 (6 bases). There are 14 residues in the CDR3. The germline CDR1 and CDR2 sequences are SGHRS and YFSETQ. Trimming took off 4 bases at V and 9 bases at J, with 17 bases between the two ends. The CDR3 region has the DNA TGCGCCAGCAGCCTCACCCCTAGCGAAGCTGAGCAGTTCTTC. Residues: CASSLTPSEAEQFF.

This clonotype was counted ten times or more. The chain has TRBV7-9 and TRBJ2-2; the D is unclear. Trimming took off 6 bases at V and 7 bases at J, with 9 bases between the two ends. Germline loops: CDR1 SEHNR, CDR2 FQNEAQ (reference sequence). The CDR3 covers 12 residues. As DNA, the CDR3 is TGTGCCAGCAGTTTAAGTGGCGGGGAGCTGTTTTTT. It specifies CASSLSGGELFF.

This clonotype came up a few times. The CDR3, as DNA: TGTGCCAGCAGCTTCGGGCCGATGAAACAGGGACTCTGGCCGGGGGACATTCAGTACTTC. Amino acid sequence: CASSFGPMKQGLWPGDIQYF. The gene calls are TRBV5-6 and TRBJ2-4; D may match TRBD1 or TRBD2 (6 bases each). There are 20 residues in the CDR3. The V end was cut by 2 bases, the J end by 8 bases, with 32 bases between. Germline values: CDR1 SGHDT, CDR2 YYEEEE. Variable domain in full (rest from reference TRBV5-6 and TRBJ2-4): DAGVTQSPTHLIKTRGQQVTLRCSPKSGHDTVSWYQQALGQGPQFIFQYYEEEERQRGNFPDRFSGHQFPNYSSELNVNALLLGDSALYLCASSFGPMKQGLWPGDIQYFGAGTRLSVL.

There are many counts of this clonotype. V gene TRBV19 combines with J gene TRBJ1-1; D remains ambiguous. Germline-derived CDR1 and CDR2 are LNHDA and SQIVND (reference sequence). This CDR3 has 14 amino acids. Trimming took 5 bases from V and 0 from J, leaving 10 bases between them. The DNA for the CDR3 is TGTGCCAGTAGTCTCGGGGTAATGAACACTGAAGCTTTCTTT. Translation gives CASSLGVMNTEAFF.